This T cell receptor (beta chain) appears in the sequencing data of a study of T cell clonality in common variable immunodeficiency. Only in-frame clones appear in the TCRdb table, and some are missing; sequencing was by immunoSEQ multiplex PCR. The sample was found to contain tens of thousands of clones, and every one recurs. Germline-derived CDR1 and CDR2 are SNHLY and FYNNEI. With 6 bases clipped from V and 2 bases from J, the junction kept 5 bases outside the gene matches. The length of the CDR3 is 15 residues. Most patients and controls had Caucasian heritage. Study-level findings and limits: CVID subjects showed higher TCRbeta clonality than healthy controls. Common variable immunodeficiency TCR beta sequences reportedly had fewer deletions and N-nucleotide insertions.

Remarks on this clone: Its target is unknown. The read ends 3 residues before the CDR3 terminus; that terminus is restored from the germline J gene.

The chain recombines TRBV2 with TRBJ2-7, with 12 bases that match TRBD2. Material: peripheral blood mononuclear cells. The receptor's source is a person aged 18 to 69 in good health. CDR3 residues: CASRELAGGTYEQYF. CDR3 bases read: TGTGCCAGCAGGGAACTAGCGGGAGGAACCTACGAG.